These T cell receptor beta chains were read from a single sample in a study of shared clonotypes between healthy human individuals. Some clones are missing from TCRdb's copy, which holds only in-frame ones; the method was immunoSEQ multiplex PCR. The sample consists of about 820,000 clones, 80% to 95% of them appearing once. Sequencing used naive CD8+ T cells sorted from blood. These receptors were collected from a man aged 25-45 years in good health. CDR3s include the opening cysteine and the closing phenylalanine or tryptophan. A D gene is named only where the DNA matches it firmly. Where a row states a size, it is once, few, many or the class of an expanded clone; other rows omit it.

v_gene	d_gene	j_gene	len	abundance	CDR3nt	CDR3aa
TRBV6-1	-	TRBJ2-7	15	-	TGTGCCAGCAGTGAAGAAGGTAGCGCCTCTTACGAGCAGTACTTC	CASSEEGSASYEQYF
TRBV28	TRBD2	TRBJ2-5	17	-	TGTGCCAGCAGTTTAGGCCCCCGGGACTATCGCCAAGAGACCCAGTACTTC	CASSLGPRDYRQETQYF
TRBV7-6	-	TRBJ2-7	15	-	TGTGCCAGCAGCTTAGCGGCCTTCCGTCCTCGCGAGCAGTACTTC	CASSLAAFRPREQYF
TRBV28	TRBD1	TRBJ1-5	16	-	TGTGCCAGCAGTTTCCGCCCACAGGGGTTTCGGCAGCCCCAGCATTTT	CASSFRPQGFRQPQHF
TRBV6-5	TRBD1	TRBJ2-2	16	-	TGTGCCAGCAGTTGGGACCGGGACAGGGACACCGGGGAGCTGTTTTTT	CASSWDRDRDTGELFF
TRBV2	-	TRBJ2-7	14	-	TGTGCCAGCAGTGGCGTTAAGCGCCCCTACGAGCAGTACTTC	CASSGVKRPYEQYF
TRBV9	TRBD2	TRBJ2-1	13	-	TGTGCCAGCAACGGGGCGGGAGCGCGCGAGCAGTTCTTC	CASNGAGAREQFF
TRBV10-3	TRBD2	TRBJ2-7	16	-	TGTGCCATCAGTGAGGCGGGAGGGGCCAGAGACTACGAGCAGTACTTC	CAISEAGGARDYEQYF
TRBV7-9	-	TRBJ2-3	17	-	TGTGCCAGCAGCTCCGTGATGGGGTGGGGGACCGCAGATACGCAGTATTTT	CASSSVMGWGTADTQYF
TRBV6-5	-	TRBJ1-5	13	few	TGTGCCAGCAGTTACGGATCGAATCAGCCCCAGCATTTT	CASSYGSNQPQHF
TRBV14	-	TRBJ2-7	13	-	TGTGCCAGCAGCCATGCCCGACAGGACGAGCAGTACTTC	CASSHARQDEQYF
TRBV9	TRBD2	TRBJ2-7	14	-	TGTGCCAGCAGCCTTGCCGGGACTAGCAGCGAGCAGTACTTC	CASSLAGTSSEQYF
TRBV19	-	TRBJ2-7	14	-	TGTGCCAGTAGTAAAGCCGGGACAACCTACGAGCAGTACTTC	CASSKAGTTYEQYF
TRBV27	-	TRBJ2-1	14	-	TGTGCCAGCAGTTTGAAGAGCAGCTACAATGAGCAGTTCTTC	CASSLKSSYNEQFF
TRBV6-6	-	TRBJ2-7	15	-	TGTGCCAGCAGTTATACGAGGGACGGACCCGGCGAGCAGTACTTC	CASSYTRDGPGEQYF
TRBV21-1	-	TRBJ2-1	14	-	TGTGCCAGACCTGGGGGGGGACGTTACAATGAGCAGTTCTTC	CARPGGGRYNEQFF
TRBV7-9	TRBD2	TRBJ2-1	16	-	TGTGCCAGCAGCCCTAGGACTAGCGGGAGTAAAGATGAGCAGTTCTTC	CASSPRTSGSKDEQFF
TRBV19	TRBD2	TRBJ2-1	17	-	TGTGCCAGTAGCTGGACTAGCGGGAGTGGCCCTTACAATGAGCAGTTCTTC	CASSWTSGSGPYNEQFF
TRBV7-9	TRBD1	TRBJ2-2	16	-	TGTGCCAGCAGCCCGCGGACAGGGATCAACACCGGGGAGCTGTTTTTT	CASSPRTGINTGELFF
TRBV30	TRBD1	TRBJ1-5	14	-	TGTGCCTGGGCACCGGGACAGGGGTTTCAGCCCCAGCATTTT	CAWAPGQGFQPQHF
TRBV4-1	-	TRBJ2-7	15	-	TGCGCCAGCAGCCAAGTTACAGGGGGGGCCTACGAGCAGTACTTC	CASSQVTGGAYEQYF
TRBV5-1	-	TRBJ2-3	14	-	TGCGCCAGCAGCTTCGATACATCCACAGATACGCAGTATTTT	CASSFDTSTDTQYF
TRBV28	-	TRBJ2-1	14	once	TGTGCCGGCACTCGGGGCAACTCCTACAATGAGCAGTTCTTC	CAGTRGNSYNEQFF
TRBV28	TRBD2	TRBJ2-7	14	-	TGTGCCAGCCACGACGGCGGGAGCGACTACGAGCAGTACTTC	CASHDGGSDYEQYF
TRBV27	TRBD2	TRBJ2-7	15	-	TGTGCCAGCAGTTTCGGACTAGCGGGAGGGTACGAGCAGTACTTC	CASSFGLAGGYEQYF
TRBV7-9	TRBD2	TRBJ2-3	18	-	TGTGCCAGCAGCTTAGGATGGGCCCTAGCGGCTAGCACAGATACGCAGTATTTT	CASSLGWALAASTDTQYF
TRBV9	TRBD2	TRBJ2-7	15	-	TGTGCCAGCAGCCTTGCAGCGGGAGGGTCCTACGAGCAGTACTTC	CASSLAAGGSYEQYF
TRBV18	-	TRBJ2-7	15	once	TGTGCCAGCTCACCGAGCAGGGGAAAACTCTACGAGCAGTACTTC	CASSPSRGKLYEQYF
TRBV5-1	TRBD1	TRBJ1-2	16	-	TGCGCCAGCAGCGAATGGGGGACAGGAGTGGAGTATGGCTACACCTTC	CASSEWGTGVEYGYTF
TRBV30	-	TRBJ2-7	12	-	TGTGCCTGGAGATCTTACTCCTACGAGCAGTACTTC	CAWRSYSYEQYF
TRBV28	-	TRBJ1-5	15	-	TGTGCCAGCGATAAAATGGGGTATAGCAATCAGCCCCAGCATTTT	CASDKMGYSNQPQHF
TRBV27	-	TRBJ2-5	14	-	TGTGCCAGCAGTTCGCATCCTTACCAAGAGACCCAGTACTTC	CASSSHPYQETQYF
TRBV25-1	-	TRBJ1-2	12	few	TGTGCCAGCAGTGAATGGTCTGGCGGCTACACCTTC	CASSEWSGGYTF
TRBV27	-	TRBJ2-5	16	-	TGTGCCAGCAGTTCAACCGATACCGGGGTAGGGGAGACCCAGTACTTC	CASSSTDTGVGETQYF
TRBV7-9	TRBD1	TRBJ2-7	15	-	TGTGCCAGCAGCTTCCCGGGGACAGAGATCTACGAGCAGTACTTC	CASSFPGTEIYEQYF
TRBV5-1	-	TRBJ2-7	15	-	TGCGCCAGCAGGGGTAAGGGATTTATGCCCTACGAGCAGTACTTC	CASRGKGFMPYEQYF
TRBV6-4	-	TRBJ2-1	15	-	TGTGCCAGCAGTGACTCGACCACGACTAGCAATGAGCAGTTCTTC	CASSDSTTTSNEQFF
TRBV30	TRBD1	TRBJ1-5	14	-	TGTGCCTGGAGTGCGGGGACAGGGGGGCAGCCCCAGCATTTT	CAWSAGTGGQPQHF
TRBV19	-	TRBJ2-5	14	-	TGTGCCAGTAGTATCTTCGGGGATTATGAGACCCAGTACTTC	CASSIFGDYETQYF
TRBV5-8	TRBD2	TRBJ2-1	16	-	TGTGCCAGCAGCTGGACTAGCGGGAGGGCCTACAATGAGCAGTTCTTC	CASSWTSGRAYNEQFF
TRBV2	TRBD2	TRBJ2-1	11	-	TGTGCCAGCCTTAGCGGGAGTGAGCAGTTCTTC	CASLSGSEQFF
TRBV10-2	-	TRBJ2-7	14	-	TGCGCCAGCAGTGAATTTATGGCTGCCTACGAGCAGTACTTC	CASSEFMAAYEQYF
TRBV11-2	TRBD1	TRBJ2-3	16	-	TGTGCCAGCAGCTTAGCGACAGGGGGCCCGACAGATACGCAGTATTTT	CASSLATGGPTDTQYF